This T cell receptor (beta chain) was obtained from a study of OX40 agonist ivuxolimab in advanced cancers. Some clones are missing from TCRdb's copy, which holds only in-frame ones; the method was immunoSEQ multiplex PCR. The table has under 80,000 clones, around 83% seen once. This clone is a singleton in its sample. The sample was CD4+ or CD8+ T cells sorted from blood, taken in a trial of the OX40 agonist ivuxolimab. This TCR came from an adult with an advanced solid tumor such as melanoma, head and neck, liver or kidney cancer.

For the CDR3, the DNA is TGCGCCAGCAGCTTGGAGGGGACGAAAGAGACCCAGTACTTC. As protein: CASSLEGTKETQYF. The rearrangement links TRBV5-1 to TRBJ2-5, with D possibly being TRBD1 or TRBD2 (5 bases each). From germline, CDR1 is SGHRS and CDR2 YFSETQ. V lost 0 bases, J lost 3 bases, and 9 bases lay in between. This CDR3 has 14 amino acids. Drawing the rest from reference TRBV5-1 and TRBJ2-5, the complete variable domain is KAGVTQTPRYLIKTRGQQVTLSCSPISGHRSVSWYQQTPGQGLQFLFEYFSETQRNKGNFPGRFSGRQFSNSRSEMNVSTLELGDSALYLCASSLEGTKETQYFGPGTRLLVL.